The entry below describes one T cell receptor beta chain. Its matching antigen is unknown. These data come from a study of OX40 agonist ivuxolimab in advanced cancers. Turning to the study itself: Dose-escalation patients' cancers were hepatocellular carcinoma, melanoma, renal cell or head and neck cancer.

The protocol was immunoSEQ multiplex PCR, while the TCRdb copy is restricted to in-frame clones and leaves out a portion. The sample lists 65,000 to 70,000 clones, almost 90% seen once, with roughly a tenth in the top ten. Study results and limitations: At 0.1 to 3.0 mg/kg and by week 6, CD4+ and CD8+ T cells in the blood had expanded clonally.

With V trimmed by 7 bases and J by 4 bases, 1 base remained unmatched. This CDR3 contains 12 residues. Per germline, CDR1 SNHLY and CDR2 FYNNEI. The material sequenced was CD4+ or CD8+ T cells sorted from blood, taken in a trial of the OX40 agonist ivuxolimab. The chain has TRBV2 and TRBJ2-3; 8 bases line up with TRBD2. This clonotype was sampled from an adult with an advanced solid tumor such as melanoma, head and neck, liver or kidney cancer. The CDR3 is CASKGLADTQYF. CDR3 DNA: TGTGCCAGCAAGGGACTAGCAGATACGCAGTATTTT.